The sequence of this T cell receptor (beta chain) was determined in a study of blood T cell repertoires in COVID-19. Across the whole study: Acute and convalescent COVID-19 specimens originated in the United States, Italy and Spain. From T cells, B-cell-depleted T cells, or PBMCs came the material, which was cDNA or gDNA.

The CDR3 loop spans 13 amino acids. Germline V CDR1 and CDR2: MNHEY, SMNVEV (reference sequence). V shed 2 bases and J shed 1 base, with 5 bases lying between them. This clone was seen just once. The same CDR3 also results from other DNA sequences found in this sample. It was during active infection that Seattle patients were enrolled and then longitudinally followed. In the authors' methods: Reference gene primer amplification yielded estimated nucleated cell counts. The data were produced by immunoSEQ multiplex PCR, yet TCRdb's version contains in-frame clones alone and is incomplete. V, J and clone size are those of that table, while D and trimming were read from the DNA. The top ten clones hold less than 2% of a sample with just over 300,000 clones, roughly 91% of them seen once.

This receptor was taken from a woman between 25 and 40 years old with COVID-19, enrolled during active disease. Material for sequencing was peripheral blood. This sequence joins TRBV27 and TRBJ1-1, with D unclear. CDR3 DNA: TGTGCCAGCAGTTTAAGTAGGAACACTGAAGCTTTCTTT. Translated, it gives CASSLSRNTEAFF.